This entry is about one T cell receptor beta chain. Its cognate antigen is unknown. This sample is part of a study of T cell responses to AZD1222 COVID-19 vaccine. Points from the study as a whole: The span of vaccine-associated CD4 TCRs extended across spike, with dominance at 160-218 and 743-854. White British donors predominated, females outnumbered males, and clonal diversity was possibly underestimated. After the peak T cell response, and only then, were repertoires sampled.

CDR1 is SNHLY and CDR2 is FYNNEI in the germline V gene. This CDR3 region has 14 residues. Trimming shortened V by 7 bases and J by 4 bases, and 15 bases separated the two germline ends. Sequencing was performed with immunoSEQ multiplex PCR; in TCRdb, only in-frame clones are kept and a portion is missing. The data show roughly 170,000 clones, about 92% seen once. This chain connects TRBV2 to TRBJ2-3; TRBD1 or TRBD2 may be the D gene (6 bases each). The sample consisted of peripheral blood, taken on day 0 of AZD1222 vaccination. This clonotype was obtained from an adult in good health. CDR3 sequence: CASIPGGGPDTQYF. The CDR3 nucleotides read TGTGCCAGCATCCCCGGTGGGGGGCCAGATACGCAGTATTTT.